The rows below give T cell receptor beta chains drawn from one sample of a study of blood T cells in healthy people across ages. TCRdb ran MiXCR on the 5' RACE reads and lists one entry per CDR3 protein. The sample includes approximately 800,000 distinct CDR3 sequences, roughly 24% of them seen just once. These same records also appear under a second study, on T cells of mothers and their children.

Sequenced input: blood. The receptors here all came from a boy younger than 18 in good health. The conserved cysteine and the conserved F or W are not part of the CDR3 here.

v_gene	j_gene	CDR3aa
TRBV2	TRBJ2-5	ASSEGGEETQY
TRBV12-3/TRBV12-4	TRBJ2-7	ASSFLQGGSEQY
TRBV6-4	TRBJ1-3	ASSDLSGNTIY
TRBV15	TRBJ1-2	ATSRGGIGDGYT
TRBV5-1	TRBJ1-1	ASSMQGR
TRBV5-1	TRBJ2-5	ASGAGGLQETQY
TRBV2	TRBJ2-7	ASCPDGSYEQY
TRBV2	TRBJ2-3	ASSEATDTQY
TRBV6-5	TRBJ2-5	ASTQGDRETQY
TRBV5-1	TRBJ2-3	ASRGTGTGPPDTQY
TRBV20-1	TRBJ2-1	SAGPTSGGWNEQF
TRBV21-1	NA	ASSKRGRVPTQNEQF
TRBV7-3	TRBJ2-1	ASSKGSGGANEQF
TRBV6-5	TRBJ1-2	ASSDDRSYGYT
TRBV7-2	TRBJ2-1	ASNYDPGREGYNEQF
TRBV10-3	TRBJ1-6	AIARDRVSSPLH
TRBV12-3/TRBV12-4	TRBJ1-4	ASKQTGVVANEKLF
TRBV3-1	TRBJ2-7	ASSQVQGVYEQY
TRBV12-3/TRBV12-4	TRBJ2-2	ASSRSGTLNTGELF
TRBV20-1	TRBJ2-1	SARTLSGNEQF
TRBV29-1	TRBJ1-4	SVDGSNEKRF
TRBV6-6	TRBJ1-4	ASSYSENEKLF
TRBV15	TRBJ1-3	ATRGTGGKTSGNTIY
TRBV7-3	TRBJ1-2	ASSLILTGVGYT
TRBV6-1	TRBJ2-7	ASSARDDTYEQY
TRBV7-6	TRBJ2-7	ASINPGGGEQY
TRBV20-1	TRBJ1-6	SCRDSSYNSPLH
TRBV13	NA	ASSLDRGGTNEQY
TRBV7-9	TRBJ2-1	ASSFAGTRRYNEQF
TRBV29-1	TRBJ1-2	SVPRAGTDFNYGYT
TRBV24-1	TRBJ2-7	ATSDLHQGLTYEQY
TRBV29-1	NA	SAGTSGAYEQY
TRBV3-1	TRBJ1-4	ASSQVSGGEEKLF
TRBV28	TRBJ2-3	ASSLGASGNTDTQY
TRBV20-1	TRBJ2-1	SARAGAIYNEQF
TRBV7-9	TRBJ1-2	ASSATTGRFAYGHT
TRBV3-1	TRBJ1-1	ASSLLSDTGGSEAF
TRBV20-1	TRBJ2-5	SARDGASGGPQETQY
TRBV10-3	TRBJ2-1	AISPDGTSGASEQF
TRBV20-1	TRBJ1-6	SARDPGQGDNSPLH
TRBV10-3	TRBJ2-7	AISGQEASYEQY
TRBV6-1	TRBJ2-3	ASSEDRDGTDTQY
TRBV9	TRBJ2-1	ASSASTSRGSYNEQF
TRBV29-1	TRBJ2-3	SVARETSAQY
TRBV6-5	TRBJ1-2	ASSGRWREHYGYT
TRBV6-1	TRBJ1-5	ASEDRGNQPQH
TRBV11-2	TRBJ2-5	ASSLDGGPQETQY
TRBV7-9	TRBJ2-5	ASSDLGTSGPVY
TRBV3-1	TRBJ2-6	ASSQAPSGANALT
TRBV6-5	TRBJ2-1	ASSYSGTGSVF
TRBV2	TRBJ2-2	ASSPGAPLGTGELF
TRBV6-5	TRBJ1-3	ASSRQGSGNTIY
TRBV12-3/TRBV12-4	TRBJ1-2	ASSAGRVHGYT
TRBV28	TRBJ2-7	ASSTPDRGGEQY
TRBV6-5	TRBJ1-2	ASSPTGGRAYGYT
TRBV20-1	TRBJ1-4	SAFFSGGEKLF